One and the same sample provided the 5 T cell receptor beta chains below, sequenced in a study of vaccination effects on CD4 cells after COVID-19. These receptors are not linked to any known antigen. The assay was immunoSEQ multiplex PCR, and TCRdb's table has in-frame clones only and misses some. The table has roughly 33,000 clones, around four fifths seen once. Antigen-specific CD4+ T cells expanded by the ViraFEST assay with viral peptide pools were then sequenced. Isolation of CD4+ T cells took place after 10 days of culture. The study found no prior SARS-CoV-2 infection in the vaccine recipients, who tested negative for nucleocapsid antibodies. Sequencing used CD4+ T cells from PBMCs cultured with HCoV-OC43 spike peptides, obtained before COVID-19 vaccination. Subset denoted: HCoV-OC43 spike overlapping peptide pool stimulation. The receptor set was obtained from a human donor who received a COVID-19 vaccine.

The chain couples TRBV9 to TRBJ2-1; D tentatively reads TRBD1 or TRBD2 (5 bases each). V dropped 4 bases and J dropped 2 bases, with 13 bases sitting between them. The CDR3 contains 15 residues. Germline CDR1 reads SGDLS; CDR2 reads YYNGEE. The CDR3 region has the DNA TGTGCCAGCAGCCCCCGGGACGCCACCTACAATGAGCAGTTCTTC. It encodes CASSPRDATYNEQFF.

The rearrangement joins TRBV4-2 to TRBJ2-5; D is possibly TRBD2 (7 bases). The CDR3 covers 15 residues. Trimming cost V 1 base and J 4 bases, with 13 bases left between them. The germline gives CDR1 LGHNA, CDR2 YNFKEQ. The CDR3 DNA reads TGTGCCAGCAGCCAAGGCCTTGGGGGGGCAGAGACCCAGTACTTC. It translates to CASSQGLGGAETQYF.

The J gene is TRBJ2-5, the V gene TRBV19, with D possibly TRBD2 on 5 matching bases. The V end lost 5 bases, the J end lost 0 bases, and 13 bases lay between the germline ends. The CDR3 is 15 residues long. Germline values: CDR1 LNHDA, CDR2 SQIVND (reference sequence). The CDR3 is CASSLDNGNQETQYF. The CDR3 DNA is TGTGCCAGTAGTCTCGACAACGGGAACCAAGAGACCCAGTACTTC.

The rearrangement uses TRBV12-3 or TRBV12-4 and TRBJ1-2; a possible D gene is TRBD1 (5 bases). The length of the CDR3 is 12 residues. Trimming removed 5 bases from V and 6 bases from J, with 10 bases in between. This CDR3 reads CASSANRNGYTF. The CDR3 coding sequence is TGTGCCAGCAGTGCCAACAGGAATGGCTACACCTTC.

This clone was recorded only once. This chain joins TRBV5-3 and TRBJ2-1, with unresolved D. TRBV5-3 is filed as an ORF, its function uncertain. The germline V and J ends were trimmed by 4 bases and 12 bases, with 23 bases remaining between them. This CDR3 spans 15 amino acids. The CDR3 DNA reads as TGTGCCAGAAGCCTTCGGAACGGGCCGGCGGTGGGGCAGTTCTTC. Translating gives CARSLRNGPAVGQFF.